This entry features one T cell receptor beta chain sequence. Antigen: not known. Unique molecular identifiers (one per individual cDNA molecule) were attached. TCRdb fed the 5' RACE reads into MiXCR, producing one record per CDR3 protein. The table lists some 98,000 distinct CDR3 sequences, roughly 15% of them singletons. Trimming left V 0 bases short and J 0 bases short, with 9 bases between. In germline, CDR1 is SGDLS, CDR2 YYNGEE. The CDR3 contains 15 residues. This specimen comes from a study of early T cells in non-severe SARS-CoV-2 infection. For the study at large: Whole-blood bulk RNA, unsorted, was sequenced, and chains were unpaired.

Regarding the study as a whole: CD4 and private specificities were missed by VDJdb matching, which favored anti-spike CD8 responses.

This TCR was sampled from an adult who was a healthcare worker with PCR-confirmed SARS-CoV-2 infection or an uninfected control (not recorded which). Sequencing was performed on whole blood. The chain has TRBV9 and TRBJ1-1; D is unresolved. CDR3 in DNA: TGTGCCAGCAGCGTAGTCTCCCTTTTGAACACTGAAGCTTTCTTT. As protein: CASSVVSLLNTEAFF.